Following are 21 T cell receptor beta chains from one sample sequenced in a study of shared clonotypes between healthy human individuals. The data were produced by immunoSEQ multiplex PCR, yet TCRdb's version contains in-frame clones alone and is incomplete. This table has around 1.9 million clones, roughly 93% appearing once. CD45RO negativity and positive selection for CCR7 defined naive CD8 cells, a population that excluded terminally differentiated effector memory CD45RA+ cells. Sequencing was performed on naive CD8+ T cells from PBMCs. These receptors originate from a man aged 18 to 29 in good health. Some clones in this sample may be carry-over from other donors' samples.

This clone was counted a few times. This chain connects TRBV18 to TRBJ2-1; 10 bases align to TRBD2. Germline V gene data show CDR1 as KGHSH and CDR2 as LQKENI. Losses at the gene ends were 3 bases for V and 6 bases for J; bases not matched to a gene: 11. The CDR3 is made up of 17 amino acids. CDR3 in amino acids: CASSPPVLAGVGNEQFF. The CDR3 nucleotides read TGTGCCAGCTCACCCCCGGTGCTAGCGGGAGTAGGCAATGAGCAGTTCTTC.

V and J are TRBV28 and TRBJ1-5; D is ambiguous. The ends were cut back, 6 bases at V and 11 bases at J, with 14 bases in the middle. Germline V lookup: CDR1 MDHEN, CDR2 SYDVKM. The CDR3 consists of 12 residues. This chain's CDR3 is CASSRAVVTQHF. Here the CDR3 DNA reads TGTGCCAGCAGCCGGGCAGTGGTAACCCAGCATTTT.

The V and J genes are TRBV5-5 and TRBJ2-7; 9 bases map to TRBD1. V trimming: 3 bases; J trimming: 3 bases; junction bases outside the gene matches: 4. The CDR3 totals 14 residues. Germline values: CDR1 SGHKS, CDR2 YYEKEE (reference sequence). DNA of the CDR3: TGTGCCAGCAGCTCCGGGACAGGGTACTACGAGCAGTACTTC. It translates to CASSSGTGYYEQYF.

This clone was detected a few times. The rearrangement links TRBV6-1 to TRBJ2-7, with unresolved D. The CDR3 runs 11 residues. Germline V gives CDR1 MNHNS, CDR2 SASEGT. The germline V and J ends were trimmed by 3 bases and 3 bases, with 3 bases remaining between them. CDR3 nucleotides: TGTGCCAGCAGTGACGACTACGAGCAGTACTTC. Its protein is CASSDDYEQYF.

This chain links TRBV23-1 with TRBJ2-1; 9 bases match TRBD1. TRBV23-1 is annotated as an ORF whose role is uncertain. There are 14 residues in the CDR3. V lost 0 bases to trimming and J lost 6 bases; unmatched junction nucleotides: 0. The CDR3 loop reads CASSQSTGGNEQFF. CDR3 sequence (DNA): TGCGCCAGCAGTCAATCGACAGGGGGCAATGAGCAGTTCTTC.

V usage is TRBV7-9 and J usage is TRBJ1-1; 11 nucleotides align to TRBD1. Germline CDR1 is SEHNR and CDR2 is FQNEAQ (reference sequence). The ends lost 4 bases at V and 2 bases at J; junction bases unmatched: 12. CDR3 length equals 18 residues. CDR3 in DNA: TGTGCCAGCAGCTCGCCTTTCGGACAGGGGGCGGGAAACACTGAAGCTTTCTTT. Protein sequence: CASSSPFGQGAGNTEAFF.

The CDR3 nucleotides read TGCGCCAGCAGTACCGGGACTAGCGGATACGAGCAGTACTTC. This gives the protein CASSTGTSGYEQYF. This chain connects TRBV5-1 to TRBJ2-7; TRBD2 agrees at 11 bases. Germline CDR1 reads SGHRS; CDR2 reads YFSETQ. After removal of 5 bases from V and 4 bases from J, the junction contained 5 bases not matched to a gene. The CDR3 consists of 14 residues.

A note on this clone: Other nucleotide sequences from this sample produce the same CDR3. V is TRBV20-1 and J is TRBJ2-2; D uncertain. V was trimmed by 1 base and J by 4 bases, leaving 1 base between them. Germline V gene sequence: CDR1 DFQATT, CDR2 SNEGSKA (reference sequence). This CDR3 is built from 11 residues. CDR3 loop: CSARVTGELFF. For the CDR3, the DNA is TGCAGTGCTAGAGTCACCGGGGAGCTGTTTTTT.

Comments on this clone: Other DNA sequences from this sample encode an identical CDR3 as well. The chain is built from TRBV4-1 and TRBJ1-3, with D perhaps TRBD1 (5 bases). Trimming pared 4 bases from V and 1 base from J, leaving 20 bases between. This CDR3 contains 18 residues. Germline V gene lookup returns CDR1 MGHRA and CDR2 YSYEKL. The chain's CDR3 is CASSPPGGTVISGNTIYF. CDR3 DNA: TGCGCCAGCAGCCCCCCCGGAGGGACGGTGATTTCTGGAAACACCATATATTTT.

V gene TRBV27 combines with J gene TRBJ2-3; D is perhaps TRBD2 (6 bases). The V gene lost 4 bases and the J gene lost 6 bases, with 23 bases spanning the gap. In germline, CDR1 is MNHEY, CDR2 SMNVEV (reference sequence). This CDR3 is 17 amino acids long. The CDR3 sequence: CASSSLSRDDGGDTQYF. The CDR3 DNA sequence: TGTGCCAGCAGTTCGTTGTCGCGGGACGATGGGGGGGATACGCAGTATTTT.

This chain's CDR3 is CATSSSSGEQFF. Written as DNA, the CDR3 is TGTGCCACCAGCAGCTCCTCCGGTGAGCAGTTCTTC. The chain links TRBV15 to TRBJ2-1; D is ambiguous. Trimming left V 3 bases short and J 9 bases short, with 9 bases between. There are 12 residues in the CDR3. Germline CDR1 LNHNV, CDR2 YYDKDF (reference sequence).

The chain has TRBV28 and TRBJ2-1, with D tentatively TRBD2 (7 bases). CDR3 size: 17 residues. In germline, CDR1 is MDHEN, CDR2 SYDVKM. V was trimmed by 7 bases and J by 8 bases, leaving 27 bases between them. The CDR3 region has the DNA TGTGCCAGCATCGGAAGGGAGGGCAGGGGACCCGGGTATGAGCAGTTCTTC. It is translated as CASIGREGRGPGYEQFF.

This clone has just one count. The chain has TRBV11-2 and TRBJ2-7; D tentatively reads TRBD1 or TRBD2 (5 bases each). This CDR3 is built from 15 residues. Per the germline V gene, CDR1 is SGHAT and CDR2 is FQNNGV. With 1 base removed from V and 3 bases from J, the gap between germline ends came to 13 bases. In DNA form, the CDR3 reads TGTGCCAGCAGCTTAGTGGGGGACCCTGACTACGAGCAGTACTTC. Protein: CASSLVGDPDYEQYF.

This rearrangement joins TRBV2 to TRBJ2-3; possibly TRBD2 for D (5 bases). Trimming shortened V by 11 bases and J by 0 bases, and 18 bases separated the two germline ends. CDR3 length: 15 amino acids. The germline V gene has CDR1 SNHLY and CDR2 FYNNEI. CDR3 DNA: TGTGCCGGCCCTCGGTGGGAGAGGAGCACAGATACGCAGTATTTT. It codes for CAGPRWERSTDTQYF.

The chain couples TRBV28 to TRBJ2-7; 9 bases are shared with TRBD1. CDR1 and CDR2 (germline): MDHEN, SYDVKM. Trimming cost V 2 bases and J 3 bases; bases outside gene matches: 5. CDR3 length equals 15 residues. The CDR3: CASSLDRGIHYEQYF. In nucleotides, the CDR3 is TGTGCCAGCAGTTTAGACAGGGGGATACACTACGAGCAGTACTTC.

The rearrangement links TRBV4-2 to TRBJ2-7; 10 nucleotides line up with TRBD1. The V and J ends lost 4 bases and 2 bases, in that order; junction bases with no gene match: 11. The V gene's germline CDR1 is LGHNA and CDR2 YNFKEQ. This CDR3 spans 17 amino acids. The CDR3 loop reads CASSPLMGQGLTYEQYF. DNA of the CDR3: TGTGCCAGCAGCCCCCTCATGGGACAGGGGCTGACCTACGAGCAGTACTTC.

The chain employs TRBV5-1 and TRBJ1-3; D gene unclear. Trimming pared 3 bases from V and 1 base from J, leaving 8 bases between. The CDR3 contains 14 residues. Germline V CDR1 and CDR2: SGHRS, YFSETQ. This CDR3 reads CASSSLESGNTIYF. The CDR3 nucleotides read TGCGCCAGCAGCTCCCTTGAGTCTGGAAACACCATATATTTT.

V is TRBV13 and J is TRBJ2-3; no firm D call. V was shortened by 0 bases and J by 3 bases, with 7 bases between the two germline ends. CDR3 length: 14 amino acids. Germline V gene lookup returns CDR1 PRHDT and CDR2 FYEKMQ (reference sequence). The DNA for the CDR3 is TGTGCCAGCAGCTTAGGCTTGAGGACAGATACGCAGTATTTT. It is translated as CASSLGLRTDTQYF. The complete variable domain, with remaining parts taken from reference TRBV13 and TRBJ2-3, reads AAGVIQSPRHLIKEKRETATLKCYPIPRHDTVYWYQQGPGQDPQFLISFYEKMQSDKGSIPDRFSAQQFSDYHSELNMSSLELGDSALYFCASSLGLRTDTQYFGPGTRLTVL.

The genes are TRBV15 and TRBJ2-5, with a possible D match to TRBD2 (6 bases). The CDR3 has 15 residues. Per the germline V gene, CDR1 is LNHNV and CDR2 is YYDKDF (reference sequence). V was trimmed by 1 base and J by 2 bases, leaving 11 bases between them. The CDR3 bases are TGTGCCACCAGCAGAGTATGGGGGGAACAAGAGACCCAGTACTTC. Protein sequence: CATSRVWGEQETQYF.

V is TRBV27 and J is TRBJ2-7; 8 nucleotides align to TRBD1. The V and J ends lost 4 bases and 11 bases, in that order; junction bases with no gene match: 10. Per germline, CDR1 MNHEY and CDR2 SMNVEV (reference sequence). This CDR3 region has 13 residues. Here the CDR3 reads CASSSQSSGGKYF. The CDR3 DNA reads as TGTGCCAGCAGTTCCCAATCATCAGGGGGCAAGTACTTC.

The chain links TRBV28 to TRBJ2-5; the match to TRBD2 covers 12 bases. The length of the CDR3 is 18 residues. The V segment lost 6 bases and the J segment 0 bases; nucleotides outside the gene matches: 11. Germline lookup yields CDR1 MDHEN and CDR2 SYDVKM. CDR3 region: CASSLPTSGREYQETQYF. The CDR3 bases are TGTGCCAGCAGCCTCCCGACTAGCGGGAGAGAGTACCAAGAGACCCAGTACTTC.